This T cell receptor beta chain was obtained from a study of T cell responses to AZD1222 COVID-19 vaccine. Overall study results and limits: As reported, nearly half of all spike-specific TCRs target variant regions that are unmutated. Seropositivity was recorded at baseline in only six AZD1222 recipients. It should be noted that donors were predominantly white British and more often female, and clonal diversity was possibly underestimated.

From germline, CDR1 is DFQATT and CDR2 SNEGSKA (reference sequence). V dropped 5 bases and J dropped 6 bases, with 11 bases sitting between them. The length of the CDR3 is 11 residues. This clone was seen once. Its antigen remains unknown. Repertoires were generated with immunoSEQ multiplex PCR, while TCRdb's copy carries only in-frame clones and drops some. The table shows around 140,000 clones, with roughly 86% occurring only once. This sample comprised peripheral blood, obtained 28 days after the second AZD1222 dose. The chain is built from TRBV20-1 and TRBJ2-7; unclear D gene. This sequence was found in an adult who received the AZD1222 COVID-19 vaccine. The CDR3 here is CSAPDPPEQYF. CDR3 coding DNA: TGCAGTGCTCCGGACCCTCCCGAGCAGTACTTC.